The present T cell receptor (beta chain) was sequenced within a study of T-cell memory formation after mild COVID-19. Study-level background: Largely donor-specific TCR clusters were found.

Notes on this clonotype: Its specificity is not known.

The CDR3 consists of 15 residues. The V end lost 1 base, the J end lost 6 bases, and 13 bases lay between the germline ends. Germline V gives CDR1 SGHTA, CDR2 FQGNSA. Study results and limitations: Day 15 to 85 contracting clones showed balanced CD4/CD8; day 15 to 37 expanders favored CD4+. Pre-infection memory held some responding clones, suggesting pre-existing cross-reactive T cells responded.

In TCRdb, the 5' RACE reads were re-called with MiXCR into one record per CDR3 protein. The table includes about 270,000 distinct CDR3 sequences, around 15% detected once. The rearrangement joins TRBV7-2 to TRBJ2-1; no clear D. Sequencing used PBMCs or a T cell subset sorted from them (not recorded which). The TCR sequence derives from a man in his late teens or twenties who had mild COVID-19 (a few samples of this study predate the infection). Cell type and time point are not known. The CDR3 spells CASSLVHLGRNEQFF. The CDR3 DNA is TGTGCCAGCAGCTTAGTCCACCTAGGGCGCAATGAGCAGTTCTTC. Based on the CDR3 plus reference TRBV7-2 and TRBJ2-1, the full variable domain is GAGVSQSPSNKVTEKGKDVELRCDPISGHTALYWYRQSLGQGLEFLIYFQGNSAPDKSGLPSDRFSAERTGGSVSTLTIQRTQQEDSAVYLCASSLVHLGRNEQFFGPGTRLTVL.